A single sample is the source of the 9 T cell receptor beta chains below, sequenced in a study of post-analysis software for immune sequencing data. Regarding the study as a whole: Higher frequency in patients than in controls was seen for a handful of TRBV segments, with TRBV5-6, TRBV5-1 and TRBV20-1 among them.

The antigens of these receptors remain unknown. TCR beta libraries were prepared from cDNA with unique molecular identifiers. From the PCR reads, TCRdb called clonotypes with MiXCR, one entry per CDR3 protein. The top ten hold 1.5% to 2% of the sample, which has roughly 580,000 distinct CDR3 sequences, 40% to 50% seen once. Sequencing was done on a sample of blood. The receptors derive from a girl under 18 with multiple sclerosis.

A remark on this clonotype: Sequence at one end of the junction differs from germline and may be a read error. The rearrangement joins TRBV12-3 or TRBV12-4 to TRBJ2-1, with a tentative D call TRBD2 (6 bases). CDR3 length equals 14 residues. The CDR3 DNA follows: TGTGCCAGCAGTTCGGGAGATCGGCCCAATGAGCGGTTCTTC. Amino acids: CASSSGDRPNERFF.

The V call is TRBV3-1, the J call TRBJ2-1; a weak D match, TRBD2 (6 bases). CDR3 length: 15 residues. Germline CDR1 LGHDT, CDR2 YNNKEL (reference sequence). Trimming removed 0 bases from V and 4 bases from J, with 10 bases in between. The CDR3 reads CASSQDLARYNEQFF. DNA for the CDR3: TGTGCCAGCAGCCAAGATCTAGCGCGGTACAATGAGCAGTTCTTC.

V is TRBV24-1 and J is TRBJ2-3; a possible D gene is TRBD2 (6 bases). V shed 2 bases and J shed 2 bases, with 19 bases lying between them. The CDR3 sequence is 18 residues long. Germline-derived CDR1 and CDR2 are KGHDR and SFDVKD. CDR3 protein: CATSDSNLSGFFTDTQYF. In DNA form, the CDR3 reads TGTGCCACCAGTGATTCCAACCTGAGCGGGTTCTTCACAGATACGCAGTATTTT.

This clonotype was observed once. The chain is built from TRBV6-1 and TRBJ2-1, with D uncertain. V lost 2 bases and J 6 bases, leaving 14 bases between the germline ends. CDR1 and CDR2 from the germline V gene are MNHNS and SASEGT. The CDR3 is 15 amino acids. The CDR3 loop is CASSERQYVGNEQFF. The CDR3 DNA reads TGTGCCAGCAGTGAACGGCAGTATGTAGGCAATGAGCAGTTCTTC.

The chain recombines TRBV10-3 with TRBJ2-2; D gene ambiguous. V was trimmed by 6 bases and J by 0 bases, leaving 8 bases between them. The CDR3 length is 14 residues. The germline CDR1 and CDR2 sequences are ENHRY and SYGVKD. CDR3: CAIRRQTNTGELFF. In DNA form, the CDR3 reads TGTGCCATCAGACGGCAGACGAACACCGGGGAGCTGTTTTTT.

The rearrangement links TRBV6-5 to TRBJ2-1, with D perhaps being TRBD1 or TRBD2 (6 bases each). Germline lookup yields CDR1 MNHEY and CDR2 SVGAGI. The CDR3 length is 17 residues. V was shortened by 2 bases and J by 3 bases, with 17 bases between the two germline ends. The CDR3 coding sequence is TGTGCCAGCAGTTACGATTCCTGGGGGGCCCGCTACAATGAGCAGTTCTTC. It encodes CASSYDSWGARYNEQFF.

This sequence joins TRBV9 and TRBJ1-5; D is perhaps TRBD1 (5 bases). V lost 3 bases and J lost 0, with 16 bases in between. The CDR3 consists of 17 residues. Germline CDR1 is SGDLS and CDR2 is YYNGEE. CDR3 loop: CASSARAGTDSNQPQHF. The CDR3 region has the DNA TGTGCCAGCAGCGCCCGGGCAGGGACTGATAGCAATCAGCCCCAGCATTTT. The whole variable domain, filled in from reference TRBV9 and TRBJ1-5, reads DSGVTQTPKHLITATGQRVTLRCSPRSGDLSVYWYQQSLDQGLQFLIQYYNGEERAKGNILERFSAQQFPDLHSELNLSSLELGDSALYFCASSARAGTDSNQPQHFGDGTRLSIL.

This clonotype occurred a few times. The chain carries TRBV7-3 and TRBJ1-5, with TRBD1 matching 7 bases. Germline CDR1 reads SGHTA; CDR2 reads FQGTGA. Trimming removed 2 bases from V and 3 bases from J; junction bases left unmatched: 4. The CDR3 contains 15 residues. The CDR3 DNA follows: TGTGCCAGCAGCTTATCCGGGACAGCCAATCAGCCCCAGCATTTT. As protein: CASSLSGTANQPQHF.

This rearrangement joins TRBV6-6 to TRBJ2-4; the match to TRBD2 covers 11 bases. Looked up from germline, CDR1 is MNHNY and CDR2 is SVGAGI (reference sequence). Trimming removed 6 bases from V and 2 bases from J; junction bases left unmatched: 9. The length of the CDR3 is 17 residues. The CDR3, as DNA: TGTGCCAGCAGGAAAACTAGCGGGAGTGGGACCAAAAACATTCAGTACTTC. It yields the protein CASRKTSGSGTKNIQYF.